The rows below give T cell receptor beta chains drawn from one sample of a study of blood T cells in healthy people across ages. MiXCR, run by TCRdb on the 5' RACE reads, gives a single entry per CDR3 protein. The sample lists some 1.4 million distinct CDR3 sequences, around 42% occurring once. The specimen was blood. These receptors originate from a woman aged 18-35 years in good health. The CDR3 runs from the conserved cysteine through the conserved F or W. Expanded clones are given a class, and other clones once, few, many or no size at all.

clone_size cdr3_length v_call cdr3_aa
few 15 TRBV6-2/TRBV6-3 CASSYSPGADQPQHF
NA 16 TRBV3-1 CASSPQLASYQETQYF
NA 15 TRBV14 CAGSREAPGTDTQYF
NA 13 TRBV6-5 CASKRTIQETQYF
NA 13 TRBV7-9 CASTYVGTDTQYF
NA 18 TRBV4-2 CASTGTSGTAQDSYEQYF
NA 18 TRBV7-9 CASSGPGLARFASDTQYF
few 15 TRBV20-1 CSAPLNERTPDTQYF
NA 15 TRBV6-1 CASSEIRTSGNTIYF
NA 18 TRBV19 CASSIVRSVGRMNTEAFF
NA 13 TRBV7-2 CASSLMEGLGYTF
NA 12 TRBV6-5 CASGATNAEAFF
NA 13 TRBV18 CASSPPSQNIQYF
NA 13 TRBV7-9 CASSYFGRNIQYF
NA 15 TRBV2 CASSGNTGNTDTQYF
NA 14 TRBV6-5 CATQGLAASGELFF
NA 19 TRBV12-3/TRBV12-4 CASSHRYGTSGVDYNEQFF
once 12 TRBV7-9 CASNRVQNKQYF
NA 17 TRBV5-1 CASSATGTASTYNEQYF
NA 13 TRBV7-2 CASSLARGGAQHF
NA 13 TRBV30 CAWSQKGANEQYF
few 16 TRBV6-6 CASSASLAGGYNEQFF
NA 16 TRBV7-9 CASSSLIGAGNYEQYF
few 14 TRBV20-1 CSARSSGNTGELFF
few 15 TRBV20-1 CSATTGQGLQETQYF
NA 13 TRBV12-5 CASGSLGGETQFF
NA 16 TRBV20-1 CSAREVSGSSADTQYF